The source of this T cell receptor beta chain is a study of blood T cell repertoires in COVID-19. The CDR3 runs 16 residues. Germline trimming cut 6 bases from V and 9 bases from J; bases unmatched to any gene: 14. Germline V gene sequence: CDR1 MRHNA, CDR2 SNTAGT. Some clones are missing from TCRdb's copy, which holds only in-frame ones; the method was immunoSEQ multiplex PCR. The sample shows about 190,000 clones, 84% of them seen only once. The sequencing input was peripheral blood. This clonotype originated in a man aged 25 to 40 with active or convalescent COVID-19. The chain is built from TRBV6-4 and TRBJ2-1, with 10 bases matching TRBD2. Here the CDR3 reads CASSEQAGGLSSEQFF. In DNA form, the CDR3 reads TGTGCCAGCAGCGAGCAAGCGGGGGGGCTCTCGAGTGAGCAGTTCTTC.